This TCR beta chain was identified in a study of T-cell reconstitution after alpha-beta-depleted transplantation in children (dated by TCRdb to the mid-2010s). Regarding the study in general: Using TCR repertoire profiling, the study quantitatively followed how T-cell immune reconstitution unfolded in children after TCRalphabeta/CD19-depleted allogeneic hematopoietic cell transplantation.

Library preparation was by PCR. Sequencing was performed on an Illumina HiSeq 2500. TCR library preparation used molecular barcoding, with unique molecular identifiers applied to normalize quantification of the TCRbeta repertoire. The public sequencing data were trimmed at Q25 with fastp and processed into clonotypes with MiXCR by TCRdb, which kept only in-frame beta chains. Every entry covers one CDR3 protein and lists the most common genes and DNA from its rows. The sample table holds about 340,000 distinct CDR3 sequences, of which 13% were seen once. The top ten constitute 4% to 5.5% of the sample. The CDR3 starts with the cysteine, ends with the phenylalanine, and has 14 residues. Just CDR3 DNA is preserved here, 42 bases in frame from base 1. V is clipped by 1 base and J by 2 bases, and the sequence between their germline boundaries is 8 bases long. This clonotype has a count of ten or more. Its recognized antigen is unknown. No much larger clone is present one base from it, and per-base qualities are unavailable.

The source of this sequence is a human donor who donated a stem cell graft to a child with Fanconi anemia. The starting material was PBMCs, obtained from the stem cell graft. This receptor chain uses TRBV12-3 or TRBV12-4 and TRBJ2-5; a weak D assignment points to TRBD2 (5 bases agree). CDR3 reads: CASSLGAGQETQYF. Here is the DNA: TGTGCCAGCAGTTTAGGGGCGGGTCAAGAGACCCAGTACTTC.